Below are 20 T cell receptor beta chains sequenced from a single sample in a study of cytomegalovirus exposure and HLA in healthy donors. It was with 60 Vbeta and 13 Jbeta primers that the PCR ran. Measured with immunoSEQ multiplex PCR; TCRdb has only the in-frame clones, and not every one. The sample has over 200,000 clones, about 85% seen once; the top ten hold roughly 1.3%. The sequenced material came from PBMCs. The receptors here all came from a human donor in good health.

The chain recombines TRBV4-1 with TRBJ2-2, with D possibly being TRBD1 (5 bases). Germline V lookup: CDR1 MGHRA, CDR2 YSYEKL. The CDR3 length is 15 residues. With 1 base removed from V and 3 bases from J, the gap between germline ends came to 9 bases. CDR3 amino acids: CASSQAAGYTGELFF. The DNA for the CDR3 is TGCGCCAGCAGCCAAGCGGCAGGGTACACCGGGGAGCTGTTTTTT.

The genes are TRBV7-9 and TRBJ2-3; perhaps TRBD1 as D (5 bases). This CDR3 contains 13 residues. Germline assignment: CDR1 SEHNR and CDR2 FQNEAQ (reference sequence). V lost 2 bases, J lost 4 bases, and 7 bases lay in between. CDR3 amino acids: CASSLMGPDTQYF. As DNA, the CDR3 is TGTGCCAGCAGCTTAATGGGGCCAGATACGCAGTATTTT. Looking up the rest from reference TRBV7-9 and TRBJ2-3 gives the full variable domain: DTGVSQNPRHKITKRGQNVTFRCDPISEHNRLYWYRQTLGQGPEFLTYFQNEAQLEKSRLLSDRFSAERPKGSFSTLEIQRTEQGDSAMYLCASSLMGPDTQYFGPGTRLTVL.

This clone has only a few counts. The chain recombines TRBV6-1 with TRBJ1-4; 8 bases align to TRBD1. Germline-derived CDR1 and CDR2 are MNHNS and SASEGT. V lost 5 bases and J lost 12; bases outside the gene matches: 8. The CDR3 is 13 amino acids. CDR3 sequence (DNA): TGTGCCAGCAGTCAAAATACAGGGGGAGAACTGTTTTTT. This codes for CASSQNTGGELFF.

This chain connects TRBV13 to TRBJ2-3; TRBD1 matches 8 bases. The trim removed 5 bases at V and 4 bases at J, leaving 11 bases unmatched. CDR1 PRHDT and CDR2 FYEKMQ come from the germline V gene (reference sequence). CDR3 size: 16 residues. As DNA, the CDR3 is TGTGCCAGCAGCCCCGGACAGGGTGGGCATCCAGATACGCAGTATTTT. This sequence encodes CASSPGQGGHPDTQYF. Full variable domain (missing parts from reference TRBV13 and TRBJ2-3): AAGVIQSPRHLIKEKRETATLKCYPIPRHDTVYWYQQGPGQDPQFLISFYEKMQSDKGSIPDRFSAQQFSDYHSELNMSSLELGDSALYFCASSPGQGGHPDTQYFGPGTRLTVL.

This rearrangement joins TRBV6-6 to TRBJ2-3; D uncertain. CDR1 and CDR2 (germline): MNHNY, SVGAGI (reference sequence). Trimming removed 8 bases at V and 4 bases at J, with 4 bases between. The CDR3 is made up of 10 amino acids. The CDR3 nucleotides are TGTGCCAGCGGCTCAGATACGCAGTATTTT. Translating gives CASGSDTQYF.

CDR3 amino acids: CASSWARDYGYTF. The CDR3 DNA is TGTGCCAGCAGTTGGGCCAGAGACTATGGCTACACCTTC. The chain recombines TRBV28 with TRBJ1-2; D is unresolved. The germline CDR1 and CDR2 sequences are MDHEN and SYDVKM. The ends were cut back, 4 bases at V and 3 bases at J, with 9 bases in the middle. The CDR3 is made up of 13 amino acids.

V is TRBV5-1 and J is TRBJ1-4; no firm D call. Trimming stripped 7 bases from V and 8 bases from J, with 24 bases between. CDR3 length: 16 residues. Germline CDR1 reads SGHRS; CDR2 reads YFSETQ. The CDR3 nucleotides read TGCGCCAGCCCCCCCGAGGGCCCGGCTTTACGGGAAAAACTGTTTTTT. As protein: CASPPEGPALREKLFF.

Of note for this clone: This CDR3 is also generated by other DNA sequences in the sample. The chain links TRBV30 to TRBJ2-5; D gene unclear. The V end was cut by 0 bases, the J end by 5 bases, with 10 bases between. The CDR3 has 13 residues. Per the germline V gene, CDR1 is GTSNPN and CDR2 is SVGIG (reference sequence). The CDR3: CAWSVLSEETQYF. In DNA form, the CDR3 reads TGTGCCTGGAGTGTCCTAAGTGAGGAGACCCAGTACTTC.

The rearrangement joins TRBV7-9 to TRBJ2-5; weak D call: TRBD1 (6 bases). CDR3 length: 14 residues. In germline, CDR1 is SEHNR, CDR2 FQNEAQ (reference sequence). V gave up 3 bases and J gave up 2 bases, with 10 bases separating them. The CDR3 loop reads CASSFLGQQETQYF. CDR3 coding DNA: TGTGCCAGCAGCTTCCTCGGACAGCAAGAGACCCAGTACTTC.

The rearrangement joins TRBV9 to TRBJ2-7; TRBD2 is a possible D gene (6 bases). Germline assignment: CDR1 SGDLS and CDR2 YYNGEE. V lost 1 base and J 2 bases, leaving 13 bases between the germline ends. The CDR3 is made up of 15 amino acids. The CDR3 protein is CASSVTGTSTYEQYF. CDR3 bases: TGTGCCAGCAGCGTAACGGGGACTTCCACCTACGAGCAGTACTTC.

CDR3: CASGMTSWFGQYF. Here the CDR3 DNA reads TGTGCTAGTGGTATGACTAGCTGGTTCGGGCAGTACTTC. The V call is TRBV12-5, the J call TRBJ2-7; 7 bases match TRBD2. CDR3 length equals 13 residues. V shed 5 bases, J shed 9 bases, and the junction held 10 bases outside the gene matches. Looked up from germline, CDR1 is LGHNT and CDR2 is FRNRAP.

J is TRBJ1-4 and V is TRBV6-1, with a possible D match to TRBD1 (5 bases). There are 15 residues in the CDR3. V was shortened by 4 bases and J by 4 bases, with 13 bases between the two germline ends. In germline, CDR1 is MNHNS, CDR2 SASEGT. DNA of the CDR3: TGTGCCAGCAGTGTGGTGTGGGGGGTTAATGAAAAACTGTTTTTT. Translation: CASSVVWGVNEKLFF.

The count of this clone is one. The chain recombines TRBV5-1 with TRBJ2-1, with 7 bases fitting TRBD1. The CDR3 covers 16 residues. J was trimmed by 4 bases and V by 0 bases; bases with no gene match: 7. Germline CDR1 SGHRS, CDR2 YFSETQ. CDR3 sequence reads: CASSLARDSTYNEQFF. The CDR3 DNA follows: TGCGCCAGCAGCTTGGCCAGGGACAGCACTTACAATGAGCAGTTCTTC.

The chain joins TRBV28 to TRBJ2-7, with TRBD2 as a possible D gene (6 bases). The germline gives CDR1 MDHEN, CDR2 SYDVKM. Trimming took off 9 bases at V and 6 bases at J, with 18 bases between the two ends. This CDR3 is built from 13 residues. CDR3 residues: CASRWGGEVEQYF. The CDR3 nucleotides are TGTGCCAGTCGTTGGGGCGGGGAGGTCGAGCAGTACTTC. Full variable domain (remainder filled in from reference TRBV28 and TRBJ2-7): DVKVTQSSRYLVKRTGEKVFLECVQDMDHENMFWYRQDPGLGLRLIYFSYDVKMKEKGDIPEGYSVSREKKERFSLILESASTNQTSMYLCASRWGGEVEQYFGPGTRLTVT.

The chain carries TRBV19 and TRBJ2-5; 9 positions match TRBD1. Germline assignment: CDR1 LNHDA and CDR2 SQIVND (reference sequence). CDR3 size: 14 residues. The junction had 0 bases not matched to a gene; V was cut back by 3 bases and J by 1 base. CDR3 loop: CASSMGQGQETQYF. In nucleotides, the CDR3 is TGTGCCAGTAGTATGGGACAGGGCCAAGAGACCCAGTACTTC.

The V gene is TRBV6-1, the J gene TRBJ2-4, with 7 bases aligning to TRBD2. Germline lookup yields CDR1 MNHNS and CDR2 SASEGT. The CDR3 length is 16 residues. V lost 3 bases to trimming and J lost 4 bases; unmatched junction nucleotides: 9. The CDR3: CASSEGASGMKNIQYF. CDR3 DNA: TGTGCCAGCAGTGAGGGAGCTAGCGGAATGAAAAACATTCAGTACTTC.

This clone has just a few counts. This chain links TRBV27 with TRBJ2-7, with 10 bases aligning to TRBD2. The germline V gene has CDR1 MNHEY and CDR2 SMNVEV (reference sequence). The CDR3 contains 14 residues. V was pared by 5 bases and J by 3 bases, with 4 bases of the junction left unmatched. The CDR3: CASSLRTSGYEQYF. The CDR3 nucleotides read TGTGCCAGCAGTCTCCGGACTAGCGGCTACGAGCAGTACTTC.

CDR3 DNA: TGCAGCGTTGACGGACAGGCAATAACTAGCGGAATATACAATGAGCAGTTCTTC. The encoded protein is CSVDGQAITSGIYNEQFF. V gene TRBV29-1 combines with J gene TRBJ2-1, with D perhaps TRBD2 (8 bases). V was pared by 3 bases and J by 4 bases, with 25 bases between. The germline V gene has CDR1 SQVTM and CDR2 ANQGSEA. This CDR3 has 18 amino acids.

This clone was seen once. The rearrangement uses TRBV10-1 and TRBJ2-5, with 7 bases that match TRBD2. Looked up from germline, CDR1 is WNHNN and CDR2 is SYGVQD (reference sequence). J was trimmed by 1 base and V by 5 bases; bases with no gene match: 4. This CDR3 has 14 residues. CDR3 DNA: TGCGCCAGCAGTTTAAGCGGGATCCAAGAGACCCAGTACTTC. Protein product: CASSLSGIQETQYF.

This clone was seen only a few times. The chain joins TRBV7-9 to TRBJ2-5; D not resolved. The CDR3 sequence is 18 residues long. The V end was cut by 0 bases, the J end by 1 base, with 18 bases between. From germline, CDR1 is SEHNR and CDR2 FQNEAQ (reference sequence). CDR3 amino acids: CASSLAISTFQVQETQYF. The DNA for the CDR3 is TGTGCCAGCAGCTTAGCCATATCTACGTTCCAAGTCCAAGAGACCCAGTACTTC.